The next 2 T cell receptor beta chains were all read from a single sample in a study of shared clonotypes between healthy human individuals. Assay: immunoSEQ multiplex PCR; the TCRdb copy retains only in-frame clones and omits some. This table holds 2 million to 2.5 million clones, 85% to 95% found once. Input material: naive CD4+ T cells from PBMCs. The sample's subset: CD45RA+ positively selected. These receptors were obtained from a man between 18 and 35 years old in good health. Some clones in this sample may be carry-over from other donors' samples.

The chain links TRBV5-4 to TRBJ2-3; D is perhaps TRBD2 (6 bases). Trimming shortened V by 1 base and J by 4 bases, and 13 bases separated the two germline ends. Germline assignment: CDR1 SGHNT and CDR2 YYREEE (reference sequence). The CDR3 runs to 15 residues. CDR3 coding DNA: TGTGCCAGCAGCTTGTGGGCTAGCGAAGCAGATACGCAGTATTTT. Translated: CASSLWASEADTQYF.

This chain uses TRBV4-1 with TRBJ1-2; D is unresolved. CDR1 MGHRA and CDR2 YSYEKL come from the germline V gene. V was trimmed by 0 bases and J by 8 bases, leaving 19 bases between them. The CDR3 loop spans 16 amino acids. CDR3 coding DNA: TGCGCCAGCAGCCAAGAAATCCGGCAGGACCACCGCGGCTACACCTTC. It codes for CASSQEIRQDHRGYTF.